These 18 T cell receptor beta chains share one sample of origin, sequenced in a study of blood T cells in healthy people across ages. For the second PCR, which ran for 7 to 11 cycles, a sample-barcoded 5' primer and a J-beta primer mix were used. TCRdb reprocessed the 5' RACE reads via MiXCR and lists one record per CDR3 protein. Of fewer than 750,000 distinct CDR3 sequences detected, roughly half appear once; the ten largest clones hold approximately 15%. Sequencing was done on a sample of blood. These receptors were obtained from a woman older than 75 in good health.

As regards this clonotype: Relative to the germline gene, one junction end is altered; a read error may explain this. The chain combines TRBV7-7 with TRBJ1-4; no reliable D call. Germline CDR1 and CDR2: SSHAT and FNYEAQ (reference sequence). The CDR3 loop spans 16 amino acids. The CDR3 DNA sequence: TGTGCTAGCAGCCCACATAAGACGGGGTGTGATGAAAAACTGTTTTTT. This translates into CASSPHKTGCDEKLFF.

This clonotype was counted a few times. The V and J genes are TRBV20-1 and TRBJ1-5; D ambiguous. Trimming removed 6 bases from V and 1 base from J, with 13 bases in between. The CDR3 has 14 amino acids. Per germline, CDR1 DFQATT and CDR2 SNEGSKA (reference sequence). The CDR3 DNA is TGCAGTGCAAAAAAGGGTATAAGCAATCAGCCCCAGCATTTT. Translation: CSAKKGISNQPQHF.

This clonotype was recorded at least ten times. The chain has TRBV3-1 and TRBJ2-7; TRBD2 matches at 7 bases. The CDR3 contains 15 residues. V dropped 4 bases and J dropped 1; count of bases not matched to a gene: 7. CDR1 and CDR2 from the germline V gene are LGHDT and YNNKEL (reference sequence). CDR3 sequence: CASSPLRENSYEQYF. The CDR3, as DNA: TGTGCCAGCAGCCCCCTGCGGGAGAATTCCTACGAGCAGTACTTC.

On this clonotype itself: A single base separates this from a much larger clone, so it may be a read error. The CDR3 here is CSAGRHGGGTKNIQYF. The CDR3 DNA reads TGCAGTGCTGGCAGACATGGCGGCGGGACCAAAAACATTCAGTACTTC. The chain uses TRBV20-1 and TRBJ2-4; D possibly corresponds to TRBD2 (6 bases). The length of the CDR3 is 16 residues. V was clipped by 5 bases and J by 2 bases, with 19 bases between them. The germline gives CDR1 DFQATT, CDR2 SNEGSKA (reference sequence).

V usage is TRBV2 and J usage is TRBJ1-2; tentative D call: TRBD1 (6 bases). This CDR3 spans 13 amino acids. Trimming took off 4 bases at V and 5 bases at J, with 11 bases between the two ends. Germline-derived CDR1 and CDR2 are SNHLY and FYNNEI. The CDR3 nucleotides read TGTGCCAGCAGTGTCCACAGGGAGTATGGCTACACCTTC. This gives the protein CASSVHREYGYTF.

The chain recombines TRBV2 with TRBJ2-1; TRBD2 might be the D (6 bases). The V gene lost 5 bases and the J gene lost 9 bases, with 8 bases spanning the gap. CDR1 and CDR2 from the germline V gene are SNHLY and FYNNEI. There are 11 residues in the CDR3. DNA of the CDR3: TGTGCCAGCAGTTACGGGGGTGAGCAGTTCTTC. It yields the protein CASSYGGEQFF.

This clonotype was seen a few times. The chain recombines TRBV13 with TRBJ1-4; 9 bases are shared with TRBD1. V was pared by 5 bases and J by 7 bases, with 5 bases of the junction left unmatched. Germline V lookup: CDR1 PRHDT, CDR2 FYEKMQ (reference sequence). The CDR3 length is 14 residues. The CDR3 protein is CASSTQGAGEKLFF. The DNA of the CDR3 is TGTGCCAGCAGCACACAGGGGGCGGGTGAAAAACTGTTTTTT. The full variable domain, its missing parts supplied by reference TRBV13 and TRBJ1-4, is AAGVIQSPRHLIKEKRETATLKCYPIPRHDTVYWYQQGPGQDPQFLISFYEKMQSDKGSIPDRFSAQQFSDYHSELNMSSLELGDSALYFCASSTQGAGEKLFFGSGTQLSVL.

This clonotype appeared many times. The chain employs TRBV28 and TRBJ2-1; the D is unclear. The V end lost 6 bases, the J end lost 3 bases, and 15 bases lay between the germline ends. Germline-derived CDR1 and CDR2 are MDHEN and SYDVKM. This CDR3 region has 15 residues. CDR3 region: CASSPLADNYNEQFF. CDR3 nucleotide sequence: TGTGCCAGCAGCCCATTGGCGGATAACTACAATGAGCAGTTCTTC.

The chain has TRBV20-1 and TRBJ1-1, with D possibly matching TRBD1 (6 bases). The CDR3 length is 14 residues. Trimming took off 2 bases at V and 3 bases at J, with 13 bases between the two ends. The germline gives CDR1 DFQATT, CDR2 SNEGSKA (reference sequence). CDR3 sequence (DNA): TGCAGTGCTAGAAAAGGGGGGACGGACACTGAAGCTTTCTTT. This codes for CSARKGGTDTEAFF.

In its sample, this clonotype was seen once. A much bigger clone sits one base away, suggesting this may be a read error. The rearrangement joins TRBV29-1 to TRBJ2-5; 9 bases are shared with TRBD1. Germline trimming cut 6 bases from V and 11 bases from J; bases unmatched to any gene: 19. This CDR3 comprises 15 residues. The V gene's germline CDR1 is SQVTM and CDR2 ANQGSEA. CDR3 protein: CSVPLGTGNSNEQYF. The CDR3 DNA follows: TGCAGCGTCCCCTTAGGGACAGGGAATTCCAATGAGCAGTACTTC. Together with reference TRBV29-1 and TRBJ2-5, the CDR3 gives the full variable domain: SAVISQKPSRDICQRGTSLTIQCQVDSQVTMMFWYRQQPGQSLTLIATANQGSEATYESGFVIDKFPISRPNLTFSTLTVSNMSPEDSSIYLCSVPLGTGNSNEQYFGPGTRLLVL.

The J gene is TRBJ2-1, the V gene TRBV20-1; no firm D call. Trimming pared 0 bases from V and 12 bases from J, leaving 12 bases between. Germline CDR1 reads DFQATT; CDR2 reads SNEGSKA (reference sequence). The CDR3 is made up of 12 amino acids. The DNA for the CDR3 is TGCAGTGCTAGAGACCTCCAGGTACGGCAGTTCTTC. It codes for CSARDLQVRQFF.

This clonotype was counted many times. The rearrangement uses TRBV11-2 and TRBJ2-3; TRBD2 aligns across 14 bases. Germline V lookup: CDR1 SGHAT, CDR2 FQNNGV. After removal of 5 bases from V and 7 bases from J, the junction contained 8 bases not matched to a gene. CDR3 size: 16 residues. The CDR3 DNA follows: TGTGCCAGCAGCCTCATGACTAGCGGGGGGGGTAATACGCAGTATTTT. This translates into CASSLMTSGGGNTQYF.

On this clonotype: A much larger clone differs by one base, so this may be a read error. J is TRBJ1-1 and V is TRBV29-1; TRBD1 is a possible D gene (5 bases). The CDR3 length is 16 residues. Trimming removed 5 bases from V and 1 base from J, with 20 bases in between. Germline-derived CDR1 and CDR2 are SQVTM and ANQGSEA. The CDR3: CSVSSRPGLPNTEAFF. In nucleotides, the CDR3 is TGCAGCGTTTCCTCCCGGCCAGGGCTACCGAACACTGAAGCTTTCTTT.

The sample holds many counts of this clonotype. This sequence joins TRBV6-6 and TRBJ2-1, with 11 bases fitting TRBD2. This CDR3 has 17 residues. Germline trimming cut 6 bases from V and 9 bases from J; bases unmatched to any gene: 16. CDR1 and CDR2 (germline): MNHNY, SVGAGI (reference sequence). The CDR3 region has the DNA TGTGCCAGCAGACTATATAGCGGGGGGGCCCTTGTCTTTGAGCAGTTCTTC. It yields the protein CASRLYSGGALVFEQFF.

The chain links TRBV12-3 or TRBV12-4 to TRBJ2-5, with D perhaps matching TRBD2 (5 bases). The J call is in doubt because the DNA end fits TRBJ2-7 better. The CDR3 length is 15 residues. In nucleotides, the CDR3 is TGTGCCAGCAGTTTGACTACGATCGCCTCCTACGAGCAGTACTTC. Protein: CASSLTTIASYEQYF.

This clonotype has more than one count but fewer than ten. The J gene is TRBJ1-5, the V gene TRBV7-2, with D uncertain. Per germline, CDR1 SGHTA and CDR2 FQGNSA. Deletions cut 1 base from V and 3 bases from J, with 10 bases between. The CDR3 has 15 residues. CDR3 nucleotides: TGTGCCAGCAGCTTAGGATCAGTCCCCAATCAGCCCCAGCATTTT. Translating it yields CASSLGSVPNQPQHF.

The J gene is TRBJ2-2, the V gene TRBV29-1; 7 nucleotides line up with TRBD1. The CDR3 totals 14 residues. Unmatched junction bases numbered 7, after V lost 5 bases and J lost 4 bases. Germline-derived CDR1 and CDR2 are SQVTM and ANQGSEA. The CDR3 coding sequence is TGCAGCGTTAAACCGGGACAGCTCACCGGGGAGCTGTTTTTT. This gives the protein CSVKPGQLTGELFF.

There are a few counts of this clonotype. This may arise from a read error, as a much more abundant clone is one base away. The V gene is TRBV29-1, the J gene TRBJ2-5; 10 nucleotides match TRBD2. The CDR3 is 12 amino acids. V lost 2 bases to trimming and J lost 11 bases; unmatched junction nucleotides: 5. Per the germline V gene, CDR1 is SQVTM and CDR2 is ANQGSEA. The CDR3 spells CSVETSGVKQYF. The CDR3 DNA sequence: TGCAGCGTTGAAACTAGCGGGGTTAAGCAGTACTTC.